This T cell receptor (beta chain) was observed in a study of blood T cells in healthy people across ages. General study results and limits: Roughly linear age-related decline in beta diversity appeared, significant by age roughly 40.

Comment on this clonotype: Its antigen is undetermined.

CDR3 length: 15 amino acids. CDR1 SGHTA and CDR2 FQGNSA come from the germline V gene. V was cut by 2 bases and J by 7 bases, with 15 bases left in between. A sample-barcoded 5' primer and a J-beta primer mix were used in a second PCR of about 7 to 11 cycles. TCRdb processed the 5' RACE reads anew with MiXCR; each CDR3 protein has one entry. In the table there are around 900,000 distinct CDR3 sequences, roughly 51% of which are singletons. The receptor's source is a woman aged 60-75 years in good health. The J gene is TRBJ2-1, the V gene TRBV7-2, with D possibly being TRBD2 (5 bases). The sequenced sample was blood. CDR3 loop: CASSLQVDPGNEQFF. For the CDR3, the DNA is TGTGCCAGCAGCTTACAAGTAGATCCGGGGAATGAGCAGTTCTTC.